A selection of T cell receptor beta chains follows, all from one sample in a study of blood T cell repertoires in COVID-19. The repertoire was sequenced with immunoSEQ multiplex PCR; TCRdb's copy has only in-frame clones and lacks some. The sample includes about 150,000 clones, 70% to 85% of them seen just once. Material for sequencing was peripheral blood. The receptors stem from a woman between 45 and 60 years old with acute or convalescent COVID-19. CDR3s include the opening cysteine and the closing phenylalanine or tryptophan. The D gene is left open where the match is weak.

NA	TRBV4-1	TRBJ2-7	TGCGCCAGCAGCCAGTGGGGACTCTACGAGCAGTACTTC	CASSQWGLYEQYF
NA	TRBV3-1/TRBV3-2	TRBJ1-3	TGTGCCAGCAGCCCCATTGGCGGTACCTCTGGAAACACCATATATTTT	CASSPIGGTSGNTIYF
TRBD1	TRBV19	TRBJ2-1	TGTGCCAGTAGGCCACAGGACAGGAACAATGAGCAGTTCTTC	CASRPQDRNNEQFF
NA	TRBV7-2	TRBJ2-4	TGTGCCAGCAGCTTAGAGAGAAACATTCAGTACTTC	CASSLERNIQYF
NA	TRBV28	TRBJ1-1	TGTGCCAGCAGTTCGCTTACAGGGTTCACTGAAGCTTTCTTT	CASSSLTGFTEAFF
NA	TRBV20-1	TRBJ1-5	TGCAGTGCTAGTTTAGAGGGGGTTAGCAATCAGCCCCAGCATTTT	CSASLEGVSNQPQHF
TRBD2	TRBV5-4	TRBJ2-7	TGTGCCAGCAGCTTGGGGTTGGGGACTACCTTCGGCGAGCAGTACTTC	CASSLGLGTTFGEQYF
NA	TRBV14	TRBJ2-7	TGTGCCAGCAGCTTAACAGCCGTCGAGCAGTACTTC	CASSLTAVEQYF
NA	TRBV29-1	TRBJ1-2	TGCAGCGTTGAGGACTCCGGCTACACCTTC	CSVEDSGYTF
NA	TRBV5-1	TRBJ2-1	TGCGCCAGCAGCTTGGTTGTGGGGGGGCCCCTCAATGAGCAGTTCTTC	CASSLVVGGPLNEQFF
NA	TRBV29-1	TRBJ2-7	TGCAGCGTTGAAGGTAACAGGGAGTCCTACGAGCAGTACTTC	CSVEGNRESYEQYF